This T cell receptor (beta chain) was identified in a study of blood T cell repertoires in COVID-19. Germline V CDR1 and CDR2: SGHAT, FQNNGV. Losses at the gene ends were 1 base for V and 3 bases for J; bases not matched to a gene: 5. The CDR3 covers 15 residues. The table came from immunoSEQ multiplex PCR; TCRdb's copy has only in-frame clones and leaves some out. The repertoire holds 150,000 to 200,000 clones, with approximately 80% as singletons. The chain is built from TRBV11-2 and TRBJ2-7; 8 bases are shared with TRBD1. The sequence was collected from an elderly woman with COVID-19, enrolled during active disease. The source material was peripheral blood. CDR3 amino acids: CASSLGYTGGYEQYF. The CDR3 bases are TGTGCCAGCAGCTTAGGGTACACAGGGGGCTACGAGCAGTACTTC.